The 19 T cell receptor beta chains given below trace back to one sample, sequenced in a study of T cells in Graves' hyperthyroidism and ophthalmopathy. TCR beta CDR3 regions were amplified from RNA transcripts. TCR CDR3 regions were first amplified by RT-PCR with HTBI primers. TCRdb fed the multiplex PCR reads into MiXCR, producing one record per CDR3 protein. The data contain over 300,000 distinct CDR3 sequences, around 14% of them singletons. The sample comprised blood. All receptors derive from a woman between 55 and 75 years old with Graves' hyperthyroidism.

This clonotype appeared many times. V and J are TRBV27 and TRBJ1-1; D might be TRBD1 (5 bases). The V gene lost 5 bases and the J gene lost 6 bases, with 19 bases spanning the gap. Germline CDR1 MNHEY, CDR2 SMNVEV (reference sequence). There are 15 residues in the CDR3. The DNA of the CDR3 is TGTGCCAGCAGTCCTTTCACCCAGGGATGGTCTGAAGCTTTCTTT. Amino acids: CASSPFTQGWSEAFF.

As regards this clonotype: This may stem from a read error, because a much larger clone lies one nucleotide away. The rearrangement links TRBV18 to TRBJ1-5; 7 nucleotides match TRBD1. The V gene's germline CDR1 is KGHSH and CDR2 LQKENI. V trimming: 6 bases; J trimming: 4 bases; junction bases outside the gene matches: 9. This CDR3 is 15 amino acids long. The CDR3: CASSPHRGGNQPQHF. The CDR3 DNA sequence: TGTGCCAGCTCCCCTCACAGGGGTGGGAATCAGCCCCAGCATTTT. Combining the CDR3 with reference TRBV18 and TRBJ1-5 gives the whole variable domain NAGVMQNPRHLVRRRGQEARLRCSPMKGHSHVYWYRQLPEEGLKFMVYLQKENIIDESGMPKERFSAEFPKEGPSILRIQQVVRGDSAAYFCASSPHRGGNQPQHFGDGTRLSIL.

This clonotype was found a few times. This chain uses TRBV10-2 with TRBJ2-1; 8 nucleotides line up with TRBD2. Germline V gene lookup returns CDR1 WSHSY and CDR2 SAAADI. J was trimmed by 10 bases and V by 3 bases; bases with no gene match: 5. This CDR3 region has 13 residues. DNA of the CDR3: TGCGCCAGCAGTGACCCCTCGGGGGGGGAGCAGTTCTTC. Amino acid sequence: CASSDPSGGEQFF.

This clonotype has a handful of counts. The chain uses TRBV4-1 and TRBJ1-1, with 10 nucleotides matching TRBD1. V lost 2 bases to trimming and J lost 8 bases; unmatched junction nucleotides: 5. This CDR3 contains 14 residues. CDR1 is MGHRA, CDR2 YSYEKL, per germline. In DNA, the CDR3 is TGCGCCAGCAGCCAACTTATGACAGGGGGCGAAGCTTTCTTT. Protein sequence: CASSQLMTGGEAFF.

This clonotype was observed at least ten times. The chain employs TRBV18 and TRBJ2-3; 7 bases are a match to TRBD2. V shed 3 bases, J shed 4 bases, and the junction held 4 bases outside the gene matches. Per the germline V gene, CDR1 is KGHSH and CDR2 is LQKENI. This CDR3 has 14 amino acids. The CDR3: CASSPGGISDTQYF. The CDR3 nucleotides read TGTGCCAGCTCACCGGGAGGGATCTCAGATACGCAGTATTTT.

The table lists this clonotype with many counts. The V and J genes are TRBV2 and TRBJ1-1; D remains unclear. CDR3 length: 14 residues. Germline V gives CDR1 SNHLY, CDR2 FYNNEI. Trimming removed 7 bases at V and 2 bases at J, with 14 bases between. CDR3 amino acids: CASIMEETNTEAFF. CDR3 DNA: TGTGCCAGCATCATGGAGGAAACTAACACTGAAGCTTTCTTT.

The CDR3 is CASSVGGLSGNTIYF. The CDR3 coding sequence is TGTGCCAGCAGCGTAGGAGGGCTCTCTGGAAACACCATATATTTT. The V gene is TRBV9, the J gene TRBJ1-3; D is ambiguous. Germline V CDR1 and CDR2: SGDLS, YYNGEE. The CDR3 length is 15 residues. Trimming removed 0 bases at V and 0 bases at J, with 7 bases between.

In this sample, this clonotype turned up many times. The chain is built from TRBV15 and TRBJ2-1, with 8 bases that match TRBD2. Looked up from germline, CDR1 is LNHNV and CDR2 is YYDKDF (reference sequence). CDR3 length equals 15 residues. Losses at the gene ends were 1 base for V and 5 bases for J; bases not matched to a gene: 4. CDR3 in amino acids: CATSRVREDHNEQFF. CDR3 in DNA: TGTGCCACCAGCAGAGTGCGGGAGGACCACAATGAGCAGTTCTTC.

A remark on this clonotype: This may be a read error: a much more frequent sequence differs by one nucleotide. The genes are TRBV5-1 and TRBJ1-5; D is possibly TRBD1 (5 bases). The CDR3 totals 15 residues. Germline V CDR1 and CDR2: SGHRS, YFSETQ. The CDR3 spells CASSSPGGSNQPRHF. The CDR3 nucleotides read TGCGCCAGCAGCTCACCGGGGGGTAGCAATCAGCCCCGGCATTTT.

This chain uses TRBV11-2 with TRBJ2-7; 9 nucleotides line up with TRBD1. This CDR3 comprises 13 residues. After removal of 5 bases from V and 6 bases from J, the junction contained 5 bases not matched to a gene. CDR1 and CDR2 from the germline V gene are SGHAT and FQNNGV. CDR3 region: CASSTWTGAEQYF. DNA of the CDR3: TGTGCCAGCAGCACATGGACAGGGGCCGAGCAGTACTTC.

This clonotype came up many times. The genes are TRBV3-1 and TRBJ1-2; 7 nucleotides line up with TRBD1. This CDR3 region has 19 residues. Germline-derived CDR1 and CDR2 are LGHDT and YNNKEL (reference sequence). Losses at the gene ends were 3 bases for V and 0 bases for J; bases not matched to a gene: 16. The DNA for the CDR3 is TGTGCCAGCAGCCACAGACTACCAAGAGGGGGCACAGCTAACTATGGCTACACCTTC. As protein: CASSHRLPRGGTANYGYTF.

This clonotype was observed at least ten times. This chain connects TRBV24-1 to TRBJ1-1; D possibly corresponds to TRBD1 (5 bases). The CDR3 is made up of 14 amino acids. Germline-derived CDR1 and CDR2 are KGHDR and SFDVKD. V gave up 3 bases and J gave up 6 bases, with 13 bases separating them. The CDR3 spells CATSDNGRDAEAFF. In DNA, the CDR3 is TGTGCCACCAGTGATAACGGCAGGGACGCTGAAGCTTTCTTT.

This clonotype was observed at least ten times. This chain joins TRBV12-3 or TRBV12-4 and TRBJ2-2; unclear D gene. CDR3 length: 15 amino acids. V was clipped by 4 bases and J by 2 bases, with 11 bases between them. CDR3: CASSSMGLNTGELFF. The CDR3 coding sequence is TGTGCCAGCAGTTCAATGGGCTTAAACACCGGGGAGCTGTTTTTT.

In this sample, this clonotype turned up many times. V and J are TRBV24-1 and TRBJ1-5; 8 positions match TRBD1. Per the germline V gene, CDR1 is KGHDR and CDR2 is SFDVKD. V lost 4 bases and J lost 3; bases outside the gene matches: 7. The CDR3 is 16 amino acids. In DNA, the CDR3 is TGTGCCACCAGTGACCGGGGACAGGTACCCAATCAGCCCCAGCATTTT. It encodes CATSDRGQVPNQPQHF.

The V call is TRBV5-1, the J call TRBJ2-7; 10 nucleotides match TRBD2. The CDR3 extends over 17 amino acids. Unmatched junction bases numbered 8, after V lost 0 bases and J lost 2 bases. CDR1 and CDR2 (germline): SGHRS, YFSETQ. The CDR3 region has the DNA TGCGCCAGCAGCTTGGTCCCGACTAGCGGGTCCACCTACGAGCAGTACTTC. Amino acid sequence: CASSLVPTSGSTYEQYF.

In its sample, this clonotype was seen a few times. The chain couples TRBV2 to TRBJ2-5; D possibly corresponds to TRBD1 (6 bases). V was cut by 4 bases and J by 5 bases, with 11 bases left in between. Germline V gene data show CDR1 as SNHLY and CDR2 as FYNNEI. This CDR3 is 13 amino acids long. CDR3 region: CASSVGAAETQYF. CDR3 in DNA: TGTGCCAGCAGTGTGGGGGCAGCCGAGACCCAGTACTTC.

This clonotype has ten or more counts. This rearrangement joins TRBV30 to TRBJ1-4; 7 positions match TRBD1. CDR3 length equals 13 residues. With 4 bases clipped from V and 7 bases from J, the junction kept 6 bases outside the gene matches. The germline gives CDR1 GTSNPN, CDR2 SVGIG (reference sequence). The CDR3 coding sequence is TGTGCCTGGAACAGACAGGGTGGTGAAAAACTGTTTTTT. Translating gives CAWNRQGGEKLFF.

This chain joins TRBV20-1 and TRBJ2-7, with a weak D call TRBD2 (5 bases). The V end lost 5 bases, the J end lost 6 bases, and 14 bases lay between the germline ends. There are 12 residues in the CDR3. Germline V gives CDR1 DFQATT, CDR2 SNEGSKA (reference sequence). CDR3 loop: CSAERSRGEQYF. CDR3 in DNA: TGCAGTGCTGAGAGGTCCCGGGGCGAGCAGTACTTC.

CDR3 region: CSVLKGVGTLNTGELFF. DNA for the CDR3: TGCAGCGTTCTTAAAGGGGTAGGGACACTGAACACCGGGGAGCTGTTTTTT. The rearrangement joins TRBV29-1 to TRBJ2-2, with TRBD1 as a possible D gene (6 bases). Germline CDR1 is SQVTM and CDR2 is ANQGSEA. Trimming left V 5 bases short and J 1 base short, with 20 bases between. The CDR3 is 17 amino acids.